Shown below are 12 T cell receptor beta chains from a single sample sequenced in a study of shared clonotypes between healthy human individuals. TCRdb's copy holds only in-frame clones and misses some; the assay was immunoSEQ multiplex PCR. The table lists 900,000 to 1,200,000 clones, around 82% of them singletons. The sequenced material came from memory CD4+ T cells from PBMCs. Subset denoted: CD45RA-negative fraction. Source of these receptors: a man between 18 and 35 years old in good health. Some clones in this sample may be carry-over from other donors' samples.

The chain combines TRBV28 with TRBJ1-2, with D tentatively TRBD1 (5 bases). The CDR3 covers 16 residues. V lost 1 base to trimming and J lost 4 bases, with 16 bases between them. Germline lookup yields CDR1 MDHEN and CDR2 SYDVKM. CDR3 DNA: TGTGCCAGCAGTTTATCGGGCAGGGTGAGGAGCTATGGCTACACCTTC. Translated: CASSLSGRVRSYGYTF.

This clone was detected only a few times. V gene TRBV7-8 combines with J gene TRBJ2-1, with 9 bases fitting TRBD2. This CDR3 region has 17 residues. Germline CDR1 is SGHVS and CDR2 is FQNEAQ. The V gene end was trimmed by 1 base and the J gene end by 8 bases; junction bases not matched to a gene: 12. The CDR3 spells CASSLVGGSGSSHEQFF. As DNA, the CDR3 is TGTGCCAGCAGCTTAGTCGGAGGTAGCGGGAGCAGCCATGAGCAGTTCTTC.

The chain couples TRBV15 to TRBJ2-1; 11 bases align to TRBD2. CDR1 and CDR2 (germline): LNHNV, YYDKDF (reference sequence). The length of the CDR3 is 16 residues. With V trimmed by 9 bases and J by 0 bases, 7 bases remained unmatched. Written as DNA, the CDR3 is TGTGCCACGTCGGGACTAGCGGCGAGCTCCTACAATGAGCAGTTCTTC. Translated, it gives CATSGLAASSYNEQFF.

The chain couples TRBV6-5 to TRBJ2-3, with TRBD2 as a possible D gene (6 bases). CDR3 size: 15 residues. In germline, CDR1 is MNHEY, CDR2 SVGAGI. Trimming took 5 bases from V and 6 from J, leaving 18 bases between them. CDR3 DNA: TGTGCCAGCAGTCACAACCCGCTAGGGAGGGATACGCAGTATTTT. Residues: CASSHNPLGRDTQYF.

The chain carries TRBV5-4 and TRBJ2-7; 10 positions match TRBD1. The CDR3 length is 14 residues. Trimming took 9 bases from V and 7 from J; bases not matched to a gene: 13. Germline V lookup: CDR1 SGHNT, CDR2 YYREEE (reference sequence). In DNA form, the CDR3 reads TGTGCCACCCTAGCCCGACAGGGGGCGCAGGAGCAGTACTTC. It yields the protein CATLARQGAQEQYF.

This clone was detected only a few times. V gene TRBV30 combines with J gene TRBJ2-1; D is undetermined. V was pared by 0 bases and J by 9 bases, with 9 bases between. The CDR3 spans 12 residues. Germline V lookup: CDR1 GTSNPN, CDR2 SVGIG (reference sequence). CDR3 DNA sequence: TGTGCCTGGAGTGTATTCTCCTCTGAGCAGTTCTTC. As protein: CAWSVFSSEQFF.

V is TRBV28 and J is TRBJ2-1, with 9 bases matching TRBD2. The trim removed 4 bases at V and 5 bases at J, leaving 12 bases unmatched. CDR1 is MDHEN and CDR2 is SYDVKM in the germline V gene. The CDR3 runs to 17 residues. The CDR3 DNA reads TGTGCCAGCAGTTCTCTTGGCGGGAGGGCCTTTCACAATGAGCAGTTCTTC. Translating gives CASSSLGGRAFHNEQFF.

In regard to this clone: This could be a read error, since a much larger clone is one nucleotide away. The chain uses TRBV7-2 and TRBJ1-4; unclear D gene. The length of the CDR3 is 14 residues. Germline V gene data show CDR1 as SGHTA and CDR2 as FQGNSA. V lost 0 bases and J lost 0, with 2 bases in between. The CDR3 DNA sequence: TGTGCCAGCAGCTTAGCGGCAACTAATGAAAAACTGTTTTTT. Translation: CASSLAATNEKLFF.

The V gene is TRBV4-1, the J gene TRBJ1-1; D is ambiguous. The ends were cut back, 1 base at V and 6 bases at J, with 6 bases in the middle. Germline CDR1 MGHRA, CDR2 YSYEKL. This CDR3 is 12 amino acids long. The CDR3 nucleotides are TGCGCCAGCAGCCAAGTGGGGTCTGAAGCTTTCTTT. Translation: CASSQVGSEAFF.

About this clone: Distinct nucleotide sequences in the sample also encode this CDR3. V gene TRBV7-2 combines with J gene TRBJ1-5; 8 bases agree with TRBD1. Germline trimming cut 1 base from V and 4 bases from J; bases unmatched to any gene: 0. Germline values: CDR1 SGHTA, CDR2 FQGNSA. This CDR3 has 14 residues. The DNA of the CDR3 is TGTGCCAGCAGCTTAGACAGGGGGAATCAGCCCCAGCATTTT. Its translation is CASSLDRGNQPQHF.

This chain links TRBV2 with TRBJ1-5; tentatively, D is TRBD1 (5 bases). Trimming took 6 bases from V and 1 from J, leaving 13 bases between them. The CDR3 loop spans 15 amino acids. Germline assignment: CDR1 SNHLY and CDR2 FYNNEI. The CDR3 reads CASRGTDFSNQPQHF. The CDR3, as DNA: TGTGCCAGCAGGGGGACGGACTTCAGCAATCAGCCCCAGCATTTT. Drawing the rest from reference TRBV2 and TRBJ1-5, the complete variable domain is EPEVTQTPSHQVTQMGQEVILRCVPISNHLYFYWYRQILGQKVEFLVSFYNNEISEKSEIFDDQFSVERPDGSNFTLKIRSTKLEDSAMYFCASRGTDFSNQPQHFGDGTRLSIL.

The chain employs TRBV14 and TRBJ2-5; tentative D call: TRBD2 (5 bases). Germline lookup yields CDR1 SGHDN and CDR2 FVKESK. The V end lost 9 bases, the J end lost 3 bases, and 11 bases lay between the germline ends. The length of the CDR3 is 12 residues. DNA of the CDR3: TGTGCCAGTCAAAGGGAGAAAGAGACCCAGTACTTC. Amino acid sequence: CASQREKETQYF. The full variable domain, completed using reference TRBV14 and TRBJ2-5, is EAGVTQFPSHSVIEKGQTVTLRCDPISGHDNLYWYRRVMGKEIKFLLHFVKESKQDESGMPNNRFLAERTGGTYSTLKVQPAELEDSGVYFCASQREKETQYFGPGTRLLVL.